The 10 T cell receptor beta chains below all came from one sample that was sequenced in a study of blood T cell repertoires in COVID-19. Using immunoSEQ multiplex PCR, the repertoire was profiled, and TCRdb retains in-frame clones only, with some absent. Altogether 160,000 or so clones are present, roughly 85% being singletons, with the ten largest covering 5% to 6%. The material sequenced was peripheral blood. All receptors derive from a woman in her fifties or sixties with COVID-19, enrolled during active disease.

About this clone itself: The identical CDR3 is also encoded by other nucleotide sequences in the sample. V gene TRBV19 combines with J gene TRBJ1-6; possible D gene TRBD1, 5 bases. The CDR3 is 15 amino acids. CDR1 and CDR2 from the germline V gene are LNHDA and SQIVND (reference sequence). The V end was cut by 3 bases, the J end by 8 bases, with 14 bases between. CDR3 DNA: TGTGCCAGTAGTATTGAGGTCTTAGGGGATTCACCCCTCCACTTT. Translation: CASSIEVLGDSPLHF. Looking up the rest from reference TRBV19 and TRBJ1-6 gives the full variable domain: DGGITQSPKYLFRKEGQNVTLSCEQNLNHDAMYWYRQDPGQGLRLIYYSQIVNDFQKGDIAEGYSVSREKKESFPLTVTSAQKNPTAFYLCASSIEVLGDSPLHFGNGTRLTVT.

CDR3 region: CAWRGTGEIEQFF. CDR3 DNA sequence: TGTGCCTGGAGGGGAACGGGAGAGATTGAGCAGTTCTTC. V is TRBV30 and J is TRBJ2-1, with a weak D call TRBD2 (6 bases). Germline V lookup: CDR1 GTSNPN, CDR2 SVGIG (reference sequence). V was shortened by 3 bases and J by 9 bases, with 15 bases between the two germline ends. The CDR3 is 13 residues long.

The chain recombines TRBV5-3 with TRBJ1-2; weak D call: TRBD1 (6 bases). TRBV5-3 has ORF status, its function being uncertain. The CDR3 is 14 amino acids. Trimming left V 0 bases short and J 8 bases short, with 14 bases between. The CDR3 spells CARSLGSGDGGYTF. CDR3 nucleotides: TGTGCCAGAAGCTTGGGGTCAGGGGATGGCGGCTACACCTTC.

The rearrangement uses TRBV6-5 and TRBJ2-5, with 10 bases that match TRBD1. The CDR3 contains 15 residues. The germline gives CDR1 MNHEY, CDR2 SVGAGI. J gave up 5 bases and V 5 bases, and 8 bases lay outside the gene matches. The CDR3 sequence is CASSTGQGVSETQYF. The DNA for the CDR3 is TGTGCCAGCAGTACCGGACAGGGGGTGTCCGAGACCCAGTACTTC.

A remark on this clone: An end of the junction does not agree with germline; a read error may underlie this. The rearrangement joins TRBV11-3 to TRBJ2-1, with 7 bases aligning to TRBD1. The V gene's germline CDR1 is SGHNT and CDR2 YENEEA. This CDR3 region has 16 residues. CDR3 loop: CAGSTQRGGRYNEQFF. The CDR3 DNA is TGTGCCGGCAGCACTCAGCGAGGGGGCAGATACAATGAGCAGTTCTTC.

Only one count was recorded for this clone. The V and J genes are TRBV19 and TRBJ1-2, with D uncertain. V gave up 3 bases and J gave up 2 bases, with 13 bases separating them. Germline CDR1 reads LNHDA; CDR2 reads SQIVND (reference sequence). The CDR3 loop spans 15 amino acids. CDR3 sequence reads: CASSINGLRNYGYTF. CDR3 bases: TGTGCCAGTAGTATTAACGGACTGCGAAACTATGGCTACACCTTC.

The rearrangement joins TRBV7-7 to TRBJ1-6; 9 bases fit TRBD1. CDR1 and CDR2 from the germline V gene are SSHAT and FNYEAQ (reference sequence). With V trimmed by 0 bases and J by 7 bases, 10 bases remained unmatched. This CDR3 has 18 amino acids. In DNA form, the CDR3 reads TGTGCCAGCAGCTTAGCCCCCGGCGACAGGGGGTACAATTCACCCCTCCACTTT. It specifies CASSLAPGDRGYNSPLHF.

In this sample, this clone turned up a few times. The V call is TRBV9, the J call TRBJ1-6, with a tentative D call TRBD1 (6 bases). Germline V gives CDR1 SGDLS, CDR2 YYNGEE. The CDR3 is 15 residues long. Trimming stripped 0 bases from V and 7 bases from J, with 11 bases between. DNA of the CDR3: TGTGCCAGCAGCGTAGCAGGGGCCCTCAATTCACCCCTCCACTTT. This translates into CASSVAGALNSPLHF.

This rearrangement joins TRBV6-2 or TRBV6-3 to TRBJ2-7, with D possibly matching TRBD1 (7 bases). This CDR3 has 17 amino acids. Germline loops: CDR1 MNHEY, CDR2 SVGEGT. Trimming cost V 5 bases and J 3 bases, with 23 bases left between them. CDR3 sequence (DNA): TGTGCCAGCAGTCAACTTTATACCGACAGGGAGGTCTACGAGCAGTACTTC. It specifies CASSQLYTDREVYEQYF.

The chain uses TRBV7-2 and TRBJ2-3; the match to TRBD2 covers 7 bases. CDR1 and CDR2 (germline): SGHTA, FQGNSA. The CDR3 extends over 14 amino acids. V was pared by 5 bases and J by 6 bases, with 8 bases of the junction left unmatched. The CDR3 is CASSPFGGGDTQYF. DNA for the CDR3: TGTGCCAGCAGCCCCTTCGGCGGGGGTGATACGCAGTATTTT.